This TCR beta chain was retrieved from a study of shared clonotypes between healthy human individuals. Study at large: The donor group consisted of a couple of women and a few men, aged 18 to 49. Study-wide results and caveats: Clonotype sharing across a few donors was observed for around 4.8% of naive CD4 clonotypes.

Profiled with immunoSEQ multiplex PCR; TCRdb holds only in-frame clones, not every one. The sample lists about 600,000 clones, approximately 97% seen once, with 0.057% in the top ten. With regard to this clone: The antigen remains undetermined.

Germline V CDR1 and CDR2: SNHLY, FYNNEI. This CDR3 region has 13 residues. The V end was cut by 6 bases, the J end by 6 bases, with 13 bases between. This TCR was sampled from a woman in her thirties in good health. The chain links TRBV2 to TRBJ2-3, with D possibly TRBD2 on 5 matching bases. The specimen was naive CD4+ T cells sorted from blood. Subset denoted: CD45RA+ positively selected. Here the CDR3 reads CASRDLRADTQYF. CDR3 nucleotides: TGTGCCAGCAGGGACCTGAGGGCTGATACGCAGTATTTT.